This T cell receptor beta chain was profiled in a study of cytomegalovirus exposure and HLA in healthy donors. Notes on the study in general: The majority of TCR sequences were rare, yet some public TCRs appeared in many donors. Earlier findings revealed that most TCR beta V segments proved productive either about 90% or about 30% of the time.

The CDR3 loop spans 15 amino acids. Germline CDR1 is MNHEY and CDR2 is SVGAGI. J gave up 5 bases and V 5 bases, and 7 bases lay outside the gene matches. Amplification used 60 Vbeta primers and 13 Jbeta primers. The data were produced by immunoSEQ multiplex PCR, yet TCRdb's version contains in-frame clones alone and is incomplete. The sample holds some 120,000 clones, around three quarters seen once. A word on this clone: What it binds is not known.

This clonotype originated in a man between 18 and 29 years old in good health and CMV-seropositive. V gene TRBV6-5 combines with J gene TRBJ2-7; 12 positions agree with TRBD1. Sequenced input: PBMCs. CDR3 sequence: CASSHGGTGGNEQYF. The CDR3 DNA reads as TGTGCCAGCAGTCACGGAGGGACAGGGGGCAACGAGCAGTACTTC.